A selection of T cell receptor beta chains follows, all from one sample in a study of T cells after yellow fever vaccination. MiXCR was run by TCRdb on the 5' RACE reads, yielding one entry per CDR3 protein. The sample includes approximately 300,000 distinct CDR3 sequences, roughly 7% of them seen just once. The input for sequencing was PBMCs, taken more than 40 days after the first yellow fever vaccination. These receptors were obtained from a young man who received the YFV17D yellow fever vaccine. Each CDR3 is given with its conserved first and last residue. A D gene is named only where the DNA matches it firmly. The size field is filled for only some rows; it gives once, few, many or a size class.

V: TRBV28
size: few
J: TRBJ1-1
length: 11
D: NA
CDR3: CASSSLYGAFF
DNA: TGTGCCAGCAGCTCCCTTTATGGAGCTTTCTTT

V: TRBV4-2
size: few
J: TRBJ1-1
length: 15
D: NA
CDR3: CASSQDQFLAEEAFF
DNA: TGTGCCAGCAGCCAAGATCAGTTTCTTGCAGAAGAAGCTTTCTTT

V: TRBV25-1
size: few
J: TRBJ1-3
length: 15
D: NA
CDR3: CASAIQGSSGNTIYF
DNA: TGTGCCAGCGCAATACAGGGAAGCTCTGGAAACACCATATATTTT

V: TRBV29-1
size: NA
J: TRBJ2-3
length: 15
D: TRBD2
CDR3: CSVEKPSGVTDTQYF
DNA: TGCAGCGTTGAAAAACCTAGCGGGGTCACAGATACGCAGTATTTT

V: TRBV20-1
size: NA
J: TRBJ2-2
length: 17
D: TRBD1
CDR3: CSANGQGASPGTVELFF
DNA: TGCAGTGCCAATGGACAGGGGGCTAGCCCGGGGACCGTGGAGCTGTTTTTT

V: TRBV6-5
size: NA
J: TRBJ2-1
length: 15
D: NA
CDR3: CASSYVGATYNEQFF
DNA: TGTGCCAGCAGTTACGTGGGGGCCACCTACAATGAGCAGTTCTTC

V: TRBV7-2
size: few
J: TRBJ2-7
length: 13
D: TRBD1
CDR3: CASSSGQGLEQYF
DNA: TGTGCCAGCAGCTCGGGACAGGGGCTCGAGCAGTACTTC

V: TRBV5-6
size: few
J: TRBJ2-3
length: 18
D: NA
CDR3: CASSASMGGGLRTDTQYF
DNA: TGTGCCAGCAGCGCATCCATGGGGGGCGGCCTCCGCACAGATACGCAGTATTTT

V: TRBV29-1
size: NA
J: TRBJ1-1
length: 12
D: NA
CDR3: CSVGDYFTEAFF
DNA: TGCAGCGTAGGGGATTATTTCACTGAAGCTTTCTTT

V: TRBV5-1
size: many
J: TRBJ2-1
length: 15
D: NA
CDR3: CASSSTGSSYNEQFF
DNA: TGCGCCAGCAGCTCTACAGGGAGCTCCTACAATGAGCAGTTCTTC

V: TRBV7-8
size: NA
J: TRBJ2-2
length: 14
D: NA
CDR3: CASSLVDDPRELFF
DNA: TGTGCCAGCAGCTTAGTGGACGACCCCCGGGAGCTGTTTTTT

V: TRBV11-3
size: NA
J: TRBJ2-7
length: 13
D: NA
CDR3: CASSLRGGLEQYF
DNA: TGTGCCAGCAGCTTACGAGGGGGACTAGAGCAGTACTTC

V: TRBV5-1
size: NA
J: TRBJ1-2
length: 16
D: NA
CDR3: CASSLALGAGAYGYTF
DNA: TGCGCCAGCAGCTTGGCCCTAGGAGCCGGGGCCTATGGCTACACCTTC

V: TRBV5-4
size: NA
J: TRBJ1-1
length: 14
D: NA
CDR3: CASSLGFSNTEAFF
DNA: TGTGCCAGCAGCTTGGGATTTTCGAACACTGAAGCTTTCTTT

V: TRBV6-2/TRBV6-3
size: few
J: TRBJ2-1
length: 14
D: NA
CDR3: CASSYRDRDNEQFF
DNA: TGTGCCAGCAGCTACAGGGACCGGGACAATGAGCAGTTCTTC

V: TRBV6-1
size: NA
J: TRBJ1-1
length: 16
D: NA
CDR3: CASTPLWGTHDTEAFF
DNA: TGTGCCAGCACCCCACTCTGGGGGACGCATGACACTGAAGCTTTCTTT

V: TRBV29-1
size: once
J: TRBJ2-7
length: 13
D: TRBD1
CDR3: CSVQGVSSYEQYF
DNA: TGCAGCGTGCAGGGGGTGAGCTCCTACGAGCAGTACTTC

V: TRBV2
size: NA
J: TRBJ2-6
length: 17
D: TRBD1
CDR3: CASSVRTGASGANVLTF
DNA: TGTGCCAGCAGTGTTAGGACAGGAGCGTCTGGGGCCAACGTCCTGACTTTC

V: TRBV18
size: few
J: TRBJ1-3
length: 15
D: TRBD1
CDR3: CASSRDSLSGNTIYF
DNA: TGTGCCAGCTCCCGGGACAGCCTCTCTGGAAACACCATATATTTT

V: TRBV24-1
size: NA
J: TRBJ2-1
length: 15
D: TRBD2
CDR3: CATSRGGFSYNEQFF
DNA: TGTGCCACCAGTCGGGGGGGGTTCTCCTACAATGAGCAGTTCTTC

V: TRBV5-1
size: many
J: TRBJ1-2
length: 15
D: NA
CDR3: CASSHYPRTGDGYTF
DNA: TGCGCCAGCAGCCACTACCCCAGGACGGGCGACGGCTACACCTTC

V: TRBV5-6
size: many
J: TRBJ2-5
length: 12
D: NA
CDR3: CASSYGGETQYF
DNA: TGTGCCAGCAGCTACGGTGGGGAGACCCAGTACTTC

V: TRBV7-2
size: few
J: TRBJ2-4
length: 15
D: NA
CDR3: CASSTQALVKNIQYF
DNA: TGTGCCAGCAGCACACAAGCCCTAGTCAAAAACATTCAGTACTTC

V: TRBV6-1
size: few
J: TRBJ1-2
length: 14
D: NA
CDR3: CATQIPGAIYGYTF
DNA: TGTGCCACCCAGATTCCAGGGGCGATCTATGGCTACACCTTC

V: TRBV10-3
size: few
J: TRBJ2-1
length: 16
D: NA
CDR3: CAISDTLVPRGNEQFF
DNA: TGTGCCATCAGTGACACCCTGGTGCCTCGTGGGAATGAGCAGTTCTTC

V: TRBV20-1
size: few
J: TRBJ1-4
length: 13
D: TRBD1
CDR3: CSANLQGVEKLFF
DNA: TGCAGTGCTAACTTACAGGGGGTTGAAAAACTGTTTTTT

V: TRBV14
size: few
J: TRBJ2-5
length: 13
D: NA
CDR3: CASSQVPQRSQYF
DNA: TGTGCCAGCAGCCAAGTCCCCCAGCGTTCCCAGTACTTC

V: TRBV6-8
size: few
J: TRBJ2-4
length: 18
D: NA
CDR3: CASSLCQPVRLAKNIQYF
DNA: TGTGCCAGCAGTTTGTGCCAGCCCGTCCGCTTGGCCAAAAACATTCAGTACTTC

V: TRBV9
size: many
J: TRBJ2-5
length: 14
D: TRBD1
CDR3: CASSSGTAQETQYF
DNA: TGTGCCAGCAGCTCAGGGACAGCTCAAGAGACCCAGTACTTC

V: TRBV5-4
size: NA
J: TRBJ1-4
length: 15
D: NA
CDR3: CASSLSGGRGEKLFF
DNA: TGTGCCAGCAGCTTGTCGGGGGGGCGAGGTGAAAAACTGTTTTTT

V: TRBV4-3
size: NA
J: TRBJ1-1
length: 15
D: NA
CDR3: CASSQDWGAETEAFF
DNA: TGCGCCAGCAGCCAAGATTGGGGTGCGGAGACTGAAGCTTTCTTT

V: TRBV7-2
size: many
J: TRBJ1-5
length: 15
D: NA
CDR3: CASSSGQYSNQPQHF
DNA: TGTGCCAGCAGCTCAGGACAGTATAGCAATCAGCCCCAGCATTTT

V: TRBV6-5
size: NA
J: TRBJ1-6
length: 13
D: NA
CDR3: CASSYQGSSPLHF
DNA: TGTGCCAGCAGCTATCAGGGGAGTTCACCCCTCCACTTT

V: TRBV4-3
size: NA
J: TRBJ2-1
length: 17
D: NA
CDR3: CASSQDPNGLSTDEQFF
DNA: TGCGCCAGCAGCCAAGATCCTAATGGACTCTCTACGGATGAGCAGTTCTTC

V: TRBV5-5
size: many
J: TRBJ2-2
length: 15
D: TRBD1
CDR3: CASSWDSLNTGELFF
DNA: TGTGCCAGCAGCTGGGACAGTCTGAACACCGGGGAGCTGTTTTTT

V: TRBV3-1
size: few
J: TRBJ2-1
length: 15
D: TRBD2
CDR3: CASSQTSGGASEQFF
DNA: TGTGCCAGCAGCCAGACTAGCGGGGGGGCCAGTGAGCAGTTCTTC

V: TRBV2
size: few
J: TRBJ2-2
length: 16
D: NA
CDR3: CASSPRAGSVTGELFF
DNA: TGTGCCAGCAGTCCGAGGGCCGGATCTGTCACCGGGGAGCTGTTTTTT

V: TRBV7-7
size: many
J: TRBJ1-2
length: 14
D: NA
CDR3: CASSLGGINYGYTF
DNA: TGTGCCAGCAGCTTGGGCGGCATAAACTATGGCTACACCTTC

V: TRBV5-1
size: NA
J: TRBJ1-4
length: 16
D: NA
CDR3: CASSSKPGQGNEKLFF
DNA: TGCGCCAGCAGCTCAAAACCGGGACAAGGAAATGAAAAACTGTTTTTT

V: TRBV7-9
size: NA
J: TRBJ2-3
length: 16
D: NA
CDR3: CASSLSRGPATDTQYF
DNA: TGTGCCAGCAGCTTAAGCCGCGGCCCAGCCACAGATACGCAGTATTTT

V: TRBV4-3
size: many
J: TRBJ2-4
length: 18
D: TRBD2
CDR3: CASSQDSAGGAGKNIQYF
DNA: TGCGCCAGCAGCCAAGATTCGGCGGGGGGCGCGGGCAAAAACATTCAGTACTTC

V: TRBV5-1
size: few
J: TRBJ1-1
length: 14
D: NA
CDR3: CASSLGQGHTEAFF
DNA: TGCGCCAGCAGCTTGGGGCAGGGCCATACTGAAGCTTTCTTT

V: TRBV12-3/TRBV12-4
size: few
J: TRBJ2-5
length: 13
D: TRBD1
CDR3: CASSRGQEETQYF
DNA: TGTGCCAGCAGCCGCGGACAGGAAGAGACCCAGTACTTC

V: TRBV5-6
size: NA
J: TRBJ2-2
length: 14
D: NA
CDR3: CASSLLPNTGELFF
DNA: TGTGCCAGCAGCCTCCTGCCGAACACCGGGGAGCTGTTTTTT

V: TRBV6-5
size: few
J: TRBJ1-2
length: 14
D: NA
CDR3: CASSSAGDAHGYTF
DNA: TGTGCCAGCAGTTCCGCAGGGGATGCTCATGGCTACACCTTC

V: TRBV5-4
size: NA
J: TRBJ2-5
length: 17
D: TRBD2
CDR3: CASSSGLYTSGGETQYF
DNA: TGTGCCAGCAGCTCGGGTCTTTACACTAGCGGGGGAGAGACCCAGTACTTC

V: TRBV4-1
size: NA
J: TRBJ2-6
length: 19
D: NA
CDR3: CASSQDFGTRNSGANVLTF
DNA: TGCGCCAGCAGCCAAGATTTTGGGACAAGGAACTCTGGGGCCAACGTCCTGACTTTC